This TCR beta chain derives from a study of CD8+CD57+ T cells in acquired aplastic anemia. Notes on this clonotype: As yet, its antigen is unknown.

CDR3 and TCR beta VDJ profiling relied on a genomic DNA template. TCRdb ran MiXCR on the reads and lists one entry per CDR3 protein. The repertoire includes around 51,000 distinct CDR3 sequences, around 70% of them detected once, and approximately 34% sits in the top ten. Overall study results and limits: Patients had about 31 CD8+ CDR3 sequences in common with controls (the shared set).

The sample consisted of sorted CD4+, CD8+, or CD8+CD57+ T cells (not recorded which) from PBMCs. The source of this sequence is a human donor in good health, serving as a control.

CDR3: CASSMRLVGEFF. In DNA form, the CDR3 reads TGTGCCAGTAGTATGCGGCTAGTTGGGGAGTTCTTC. The genes are TRBV19 and TRBJ2-1; D unresolved. With 3 bases removed from V and 14 bases from J, the gap between germline ends came to 14 bases. CDR3 length: 12 amino acids. Per germline, CDR1 LNHDA and CDR2 SQIVND (reference sequence). Filled out from reference TRBV19 and TRBJ2-1, the complete variable domain reads DGGITQSPKYLFRKEGQNVTLSCEQNLNHDAMYWYRQDPGQGLRLIYYSQIVNDFQKGDIAEGYSVSREKKESFPLTVTSAQKNPTAFYLCASSMRLVGEFFGPGTRLTVL.